This TCR beta chain appears in the sequencing data of a study of T-cell reconstitution after alpha-beta-depleted transplantation in children (TCRdb year 2016). For context, the study as a whole: T-cell immune reconstitution after TCRalphabeta/CD19-depleted allogeneic hematopoietic cell transplantation in children was quantitatively tracked in the study by means of TCR repertoire profiling. The paper as a whole reports these results and caveats: Apparently early alphabetaT-cell count recovery about two months after transplant reportedly relied on only several hundred rapidly expanded clones derived from non-depleted graft cells. Hyperexpanded clone frequencies declined over subsequent months; after one year, T-cell counts and TCRbeta diversity were mostly attributed to newly produced T cells. In some patients, the high TCRbeta diversity seen at day 60 was put down to recipient T cells and intrathymic progenitors that had survived conditioning.

In the case of this clonotype: Its antigen is still unknown. No clone much larger than this one lies a single base away; base qualities are absent.

Library preparation used PCR. Sequencing instrument: Illumina HiSeq 2500. TCR libraries were prepared with molecular barcoding, using unique molecular identifiers to normalize TCRbeta repertoire quantification. TCRdb itself trimmed the public reads at Q25 with fastp, ran MiXCR and retained productive beta chains. Here each entry gathers all rows of one CDR3 protein and keeps the most common genes and DNA. The sample table records roughly 400,000 distinct CDR3 sequences; around two fifths of these occur just once. Under 35% of the sample lies in the top ten. This specimen's treatment or condition label, per the study, means: allogeneic hematopoietic cell transplantation with graft depleted of TCRalphabeta T cells and CD19 B cells. The children who served as transplant recipients had been given grafts of TCRalphabeta/CD19-depleted allogeneic hematopoietic cells. CDR1 and CDR2 are drawn from the germline V gene (reference sequence): SEHNR, FQNEAQ. Deletion took 5 bases off V and 2 bases off J, with a span of 19 bases between the germline ends. From the cysteine through the phenylalanine, the CDR3 covers 16 amino acids. CDR3 DNA only is kept here, 48 bases in frame from base 1.

The source material was PBMCs, sampled before TCRalphabeta/CD19-depleted stem cell transplant. The chain is assembled from TRBV7-9 and TRBJ2-7, with the D gene tentatively TRBD1 or TRBD2, based on 7 matching bases in each. The source of this sequence is a girl aged 2 to 9 with aplastic anemia, due to receive a stem cell transplant. The CDR3 sequence is CASSPPGTAGTYEQYF. The DNA sequence is TGTGCCAGCAGCCCCCCCGGGACAGCGGGGACCTACGAGCAGTACTTC.